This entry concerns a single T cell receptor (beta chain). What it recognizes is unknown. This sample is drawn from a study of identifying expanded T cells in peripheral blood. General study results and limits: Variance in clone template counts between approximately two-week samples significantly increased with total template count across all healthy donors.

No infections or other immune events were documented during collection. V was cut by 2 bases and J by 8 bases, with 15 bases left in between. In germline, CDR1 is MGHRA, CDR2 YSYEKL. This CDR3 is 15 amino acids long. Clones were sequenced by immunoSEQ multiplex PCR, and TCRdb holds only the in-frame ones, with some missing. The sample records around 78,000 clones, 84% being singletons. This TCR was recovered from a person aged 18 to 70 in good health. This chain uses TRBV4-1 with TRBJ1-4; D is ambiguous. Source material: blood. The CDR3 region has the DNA TGCGCCAGCAGCCAACCCCCGGGGAGTTGGGAAAAACTGTTTTTT. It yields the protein CASSQPPGSWEKLFF.